The 4 T cell receptor beta chains listed next were all sequenced from one sample in a study of cytomegalovirus exposure and HLA in healthy donors. The PCR ran on 60 Vbeta and 13 Jbeta primers. The protocol was immunoSEQ multiplex PCR, while the TCRdb copy is restricted to in-frame clones and leaves out a portion. Of 95,000 to 150,000 clones in the sample, around three quarters were seen once. Sequencing was carried out using PBMCs. These receptor sequences come from a woman aged 40 to 50 in good health and CMV-seropositive.

CDR3 sequence: CASNPARTDGNTIYF. Here the CDR3 DNA reads TGTGCCAGCAACCCGGCAAGGACAGATGGAAACACCATATATTTT. The rearrangement links TRBV18 to TRBJ1-3; a weak D match, TRBD1 (6 bases). This CDR3 comprises 15 residues. The germline gives CDR1 KGHSH, CDR2 LQKENI. V was clipped by 8 bases and J by 3 bases, with 17 bases between them.

This chain connects TRBV19 to TRBJ1-2; 8 nucleotides align to TRBD1. Germline V gene sequence: CDR1 LNHDA, CDR2 SQIVND (reference sequence). The V gene end was trimmed by 3 bases and the J gene end by 4 bases; junction bases not matched to a gene: 10. This CDR3 comprises 16 residues. The CDR3 DNA sequence: TGTGCCAGTAGTATCCAGGACAGGGAGGCGGGCTATGGCTACACCTTC. Translating gives CASSIQDREAGYGYTF.

CDR3 in DNA: TGTGCCAGCAGCTTATCGGGACAGGGGGTGTTGAACACTGAAGCTTTCTTT. Protein: CASSLSGQGVLNTEAFF. V is TRBV5-8 and J is TRBJ1-1; 11 bases match TRBD1. CDR1 is SGHTS, CDR2 YDEGEE, per germline. CDR3 length: 17 amino acids. With V trimmed by 2 bases and J by 0 bases, 6 bases remained unmatched.

The V call is TRBV2, the J call TRBJ2-7; 9 bases match TRBD1. The CDR3 sequence is 16 residues long. The germline CDR1 and CDR2 sequences are SNHLY and FYNNEI. The V gene end was trimmed by 5 bases and the J gene end by 4 bases; junction bases not matched to a gene: 12. The CDR3 loop reads CASSTDWTGDKYEQYF. CDR3 in DNA: TGTGCCAGCAGTACCGATTGGACAGGGGATAAGTACGAGCAGTACTTC.